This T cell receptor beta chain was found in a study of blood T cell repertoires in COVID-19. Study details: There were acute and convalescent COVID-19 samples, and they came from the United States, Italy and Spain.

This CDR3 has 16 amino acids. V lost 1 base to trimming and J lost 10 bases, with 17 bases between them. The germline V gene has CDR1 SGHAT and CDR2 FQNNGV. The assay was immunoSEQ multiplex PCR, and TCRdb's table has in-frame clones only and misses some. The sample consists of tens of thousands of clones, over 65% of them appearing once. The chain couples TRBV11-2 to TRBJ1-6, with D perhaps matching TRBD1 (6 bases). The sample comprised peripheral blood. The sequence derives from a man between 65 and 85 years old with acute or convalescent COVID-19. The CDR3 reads CASSLVGGGGGSPLHF. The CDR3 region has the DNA TGTGCCAGCAGCTTAGTTGGAGGGGGGGGCGGATCACCCCTCCACTTT.